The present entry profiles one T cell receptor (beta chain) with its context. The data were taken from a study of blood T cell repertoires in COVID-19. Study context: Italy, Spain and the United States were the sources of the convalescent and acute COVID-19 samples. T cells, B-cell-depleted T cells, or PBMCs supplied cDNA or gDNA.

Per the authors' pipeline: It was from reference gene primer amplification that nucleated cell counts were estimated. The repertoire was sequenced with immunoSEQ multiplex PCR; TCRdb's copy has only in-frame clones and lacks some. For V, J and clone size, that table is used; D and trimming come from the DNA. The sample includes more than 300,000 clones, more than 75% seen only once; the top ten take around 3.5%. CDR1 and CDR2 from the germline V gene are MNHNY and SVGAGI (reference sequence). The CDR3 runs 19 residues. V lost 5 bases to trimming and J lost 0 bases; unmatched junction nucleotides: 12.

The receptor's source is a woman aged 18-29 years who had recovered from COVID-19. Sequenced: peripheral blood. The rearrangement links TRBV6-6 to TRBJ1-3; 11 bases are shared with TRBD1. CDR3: CASSQTGQGVLYSGNTIYF. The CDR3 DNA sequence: TGTGCCAGCAGTCAAACGGGACAGGGGGTCTTATACTCTGGAAACACCATATATTTT.